A single TCR beta chain is shown here with its context. Clones were sequenced by immunoSEQ multiplex PCR, and TCRdb holds only the in-frame ones, with some missing. The sample holds 360,000 or so clones, less than 90% seen once. This specimen comes from a study of blood T cell repertoires in COVID-19. Study overall: COVID-19 samples collected from the United States, Italy and Spain covered acute and convalescent phases.

CDR1 is SGHNT, CDR2 YYREEE, per germline (reference sequence). With 1 base removed from V and 4 bases from J, the gap between germline ends came to 8 bases. The CDR3 runs 13 residues. Across about 22 US areas, participants ranged in age from about 18 to 100 years. The J gene is TRBJ1-2, the V gene TRBV5-4; D remains unclear. The sequencing input was PBMCs or T cells enriched from blood (not recorded which). This receptor was taken from a woman in her forties or fifties who had recovered from COVID-19. CDR3 amino acids: CASSLSQSYGYTF. The CDR3 coding sequence is TGTGCCAGCAGCTTGTCCCAGTCCTATGGCTACACCTTC.